These 20 T cell receptor beta chains were all obtained from the same sample, sequenced in a study of vaccination effects on CD4 cells after COVID-19. The ViraFEST assay expanded antigen-specific CD4+ T cells with viral peptide pools before sequencing. Subsequent to approximately 9 days of culture, CD4+ T cells were isolated. It was two doses of either the BNT162b2 or mRNA-1273 vaccine that participants received. No cognate antigen is known for these TCRs. The repertoire was sequenced with immunoSEQ multiplex PCR; TCRdb's copy has only in-frame clones and lacks some. The repertoire holds over 50,000 clones, around four fifths seen once, with roughly 1.2% in the top ten. Sequenced here: CD4+ T cells from PBMCs cultured with HCoV-229E spike peptides, sampled after COVID-19 vaccination. The receptors shown here come from a human donor who received a COVID-19 vaccine.

The gene calls are TRBV28 and TRBJ2-1, with D perhaps matching TRBD2 (5 bases). V was trimmed by 8 bases and J by 0 bases, leaving 11 bases between them. The germline V gene encodes CDR1 MDHEN and CDR2 SYDVKM. This CDR3 is built from 14 residues. The CDR3 DNA reads TGTGCCAGCCTCGGGGATATCTCCTACAATGAGCAGTTCTTC. It is translated as CASLGDISYNEQFF.

The gene calls are TRBV6-1 and TRBJ2-5; D is perhaps TRBD1 or TRBD2 (5 bases each). The CDR3 runs to 14 residues. Trimming left V 2 bases short and J 5 bases short, with 12 bases between. Germline loops: CDR1 MNHNS, CDR2 SASEGT. The DNA for the CDR3 is TGTGCCAGCAGTGAACCGGGACCTGCGGAGACCCAGTACTTC. Its protein product is CASSEPGPAETQYF.

The V call is TRBV5-1, the J call TRBJ2-1, with TRBD2 identical over 7 bases. This CDR3 region has 14 residues. The V gene's germline CDR1 is SGHRS and CDR2 YFSETQ. V dropped 6 bases and J dropped 5; count of bases not matched to a gene: 8. CDR3 sequence reads: CASKGKGRDNEQFF. The CDR3 DNA sequence: TGCGCCAGCAAGGGAAAGGGGAGGGACAATGAGCAGTTCTTC.

This chain uses TRBV6-5 with TRBJ2-1; D perhaps matches TRBD1 (5 bases). Trimming shortened V by 5 bases and J by 7 bases, and 18 bases separated the two germline ends. The CDR3 consists of 15 residues. The germline V gene has CDR1 MNHEY and CDR2 SVGAGI. The CDR3 loop reads CASSTRVGVNNEQFF. The CDR3 coding sequence is TGTGCCAGCAGTACCAGGGTAGGGGTGAATAATGAGCAGTTCTTC.

J is TRBJ1-1 and V is TRBV5-1, with 7 nucleotides matching TRBD1. The V and J ends lost 0 bases and 6 bases, in that order; junction bases with no gene match: 2. The CDR3 is 13 amino acids. The germline CDR1 and CDR2 sequences are SGHRS and YFSETQ. The CDR3 loop reads CASSLGTGSEAFF. The CDR3 region has the DNA TGCGCCAGCAGCTTGGGGACAGGCTCTGAAGCTTTCTTT.

This chain uses TRBV4-3 with TRBJ2-1, with 7 bases that match TRBD1. Trimming cost V 3 bases and J 5 bases; bases outside gene matches: 7. Per germline, CDR1 LGHNA and CDR2 YSLEER. The CDR3 runs 15 residues. CDR3 loop: CASSHDGDSNNEQFF. The CDR3 region has the DNA TGCGCCAGCAGCCACGACGGGGACAGTAACAATGAGCAGTTCTTC.

V gene TRBV13 combines with J gene TRBJ2-1; 8 bases align to TRBD2. This CDR3 is 16 amino acids long. The J segment lost 4 bases and the V segment lost 1 base, leaving 6 bases of the junction unmatched. Looked up from germline, CDR1 is PRHDT and CDR2 is FYEKMQ (reference sequence). The CDR3 is CASSLVVASGYNEQFF. Written as DNA, the CDR3 is TGTGCCAGCAGCTTAGTAGTGGCTAGCGGGTACAATGAGCAGTTCTTC. Full variable domain (outside the CDR3, taken from reference TRBV13 and TRBJ2-1): AAGVIQSPRHLIKEKRETATLKCYPIPRHDTVYWYQQGPGQDPQFLISFYEKMQSDKGSIPDRFSAQQFSDYHSELNMSSLELGDSALYFCASSLVVASGYNEQFFGPGTRLTVL.

The rearrangement uses TRBV6-5 and TRBJ1-1; a weak D match, TRBD1 (6 bases). The CDR3 contains 13 residues. Per germline, CDR1 MNHEY and CDR2 SVGAGI. Trimming removed 0 bases from V and 7 bases from J, with 9 bases in between. This CDR3 is CASSYSGAVEAFF. CDR3 DNA sequence: TGTGCCAGCAGTTACTCGGGGGCTGTTGAAGCTTTCTTT.

As DNA, the CDR3 is TGTGCCAGCAGCACCCAAGGGGGCAGGGAGCAGTTCTTC. Encoded protein: CASSTQGGREQFF. V is TRBV7-2 and J is TRBJ2-1; TRBD1 matches at 7 bases. The V and J ends lost 5 bases and 10 bases, in that order; junction bases with no gene match: 8. This CDR3 region has 13 residues. The germline CDR1 and CDR2 sequences are SGHTA and FQGNSA.

The V call is TRBV19, the J call TRBJ2-7; D could derive from TRBD1 or TRBD2 (6 bases each). The CDR3 runs to 14 residues. The germline CDR1 and CDR2 sequences are LNHDA and SQIVND (reference sequence). V lost 5 bases, J lost 4 bases, and 15 bases lay in between. CDR3 sequence (DNA): TGTGCCAGTAGTGCCGGGGGCGCCGGGTACGAGCAGTACGTC. This sequence encodes CASSAGGAGYEQYV.

This clone was seen only a few times. This chain connects TRBV27 to TRBJ1-6; tentative D call: TRBD1 (5 bases). The CDR3 is 16 residues long. Trimming removed 3 bases from V and 2 bases from J, with 11 bases in between. CDR1 is MNHEY, CDR2 SMNVEV, per germline (reference sequence). CDR3 residues: CASSFLRGPYNSPLHF. CDR3 sequence (DNA): TGTGCCAGCAGTTTCCTACGGGGCCCCTATAATTCACCCCTCCACTTT.

The chain joins TRBV9 to TRBJ2-5, with TRBD1 matching over 8 bases. CDR1 and CDR2 from the germline V gene are SGDLS and YYNGEE. This CDR3 has 14 amino acids. J gave up 7 bases and V 4 bases, and 9 bases lay outside the gene matches. DNA for the CDR3: TGTGCCAGCAGCCTCGGGACAGGCGAAGTGACCCAGTACTTC. Translated: CASSLGTGEVTQYF.

This chain uses TRBV12-5 with TRBJ1-5; D not resolved. This CDR3 spans 16 amino acids. Trimming removed 0 bases at V and 7 bases at J, with 16 bases between. Germline loops: CDR1 LGHNT, CDR2 FRNRAP. The CDR3 bases are TGTGCTAGTGGTTTGGTACTCGGGGAAATGAGACAGCCCCAGCATTTT. Protein: CASGLVLGEMRQPQHF. Full variable domain (rest looked up from reference TRBV12-5 and TRBJ1-5): DARVTQTPRHKVTEMGQEVTMRCQPILGHNTVFWYRQTMMQGLELLAYFRNRAPLDDSGMPKDRFSAEMPDATLATLKIQPSEPRDSAVYFCASGLVLGEMRQPQHFGDGTRLSIL.

The V gene is TRBV5-1, the J gene TRBJ2-3; D possibly corresponds to TRBD1 (6 bases). Germline loops: CDR1 SGHRS, CDR2 YFSETQ. This CDR3 is 15 amino acids long. Trimming removed 5 bases from V and 0 bases from J, with 13 bases in between. As DNA, the CDR3 is TGCGCCAGCAGAACGGACAGCTCTAGCACAGATACGCAGTATTTT. Translating gives CASRTDSSSTDTQYF.

This clone was detected only a few times. This chain links TRBV29-1 with TRBJ1-1; D remains unclear. V was trimmed by 1 base and J by 5 bases, leaving 11 bases between them. The CDR3 has 13 residues. Germline assignment: CDR1 SQVTM and CDR2 ANQGSEA. The chain's CDR3 is CSVEGGRWTEAFF. CDR3 DNA sequence: TGCAGCGTTGAAGGAGGTCGGTGGACTGAAGCTTTCTTT.

The chain uses TRBV15 and TRBJ2-7; no clear D. The germline V gene has CDR1 LNHNV and CDR2 YYDKDF (reference sequence). With 0 bases removed from V and 0 bases from J, the gap between germline ends came to 6 bases. The CDR3 contains 14 residues. The CDR3 reads CATSREYSSYEQYV. Here the CDR3 DNA reads TGTGCCACCAGCAGAGAGTACAGCTCCTACGAGCAGTACGTC.

The chain uses TRBV2 and TRBJ2-3; D might be TRBD2 (6 bases). V was clipped by 8 bases and J by 2 bases, with 8 bases between them. Germline CDR1 reads SNHLY; CDR2 reads FYNNEI. The CDR3 covers 12 residues. The CDR3 region has the DNA TGTGCCAGCGGCGGGAACACAGATACGCAGTATTTT. Protein: CASGGNTDTQYF.

The chain uses TRBV5-1 and TRBJ2-6, with D tentatively TRBD1 or TRBD2 (6 bases each). The CDR3 has 17 amino acids. V dropped 3 bases and J dropped 2 bases, with 15 bases sitting between them. The germline V gene has CDR1 SGHRS and CDR2 YFSETQ. CDR3 amino acids: CASSSLGGGPGANVLTF. CDR3 DNA: TGCGCCAGCAGCTCCCTTGGAGGGGGACCTGGGGCCAACGTCCTGACTTTC.

V gene TRBV4-1 combines with J gene TRBJ1-2; D not resolved. Trimming pared 3 bases from V and 10 bases from J, leaving 12 bases between. The CDR3 is made up of 12 amino acids. CDR1 is MGHRA and CDR2 is YSYEKL in the germline V gene. This chain's CDR3 is CASSQPMDDYTF. The CDR3 DNA is TGCGCCAGCAGCCAGCCTATGGACGACTACACCTTC.

The chain joins TRBV18 to TRBJ2-5; D call uncertain. The CDR3 loop spans 11 amino acids. The V gene's germline CDR1 is KGHSH and CDR2 LQKENI. V was shortened by 3 bases and J by 7 bases, with 6 bases between the two germline ends. The CDR3 spells CASSPEWTQYF. The CDR3 DNA reads TGTGCCAGCTCACCGGAGTGGACCCAGTACTTC.